What follows is one T cell receptor (beta chain) and its context. The specificity of this receptor is unknown. No base-level quality is on record; no much larger clone is a single base apart. A MiSeq instrument was used for deep resolution sequencing, which targeted depths ranging from 1 in 1 million up to 1 in 200,000 T cells, with coverage averaging 10x for each clonotype. The immunoSEQ hsTCRB Kit was used to generate TCR beta libraries. The study's processing was this. Data were analyzed with ImmunoSEQ Data Assistant and ImmunoSEQ Analyzer, with V, D and J genes assigned per IMGT definitions. Clonality was computed as one minus normalized Shannon entropy of productive rearrangement frequencies, ranging from 0 to 1. Public clonotype analysis was restricted to overrepresented clonotypes comprising at least 0.05% of each patient's repertoire. Some twelve repertoires from age-matched healthy donors, obtained from immuneACCESS, served as clonality controls. Sourced from immuneACCESS, this table was stored by TCRdb with only in-frame sequences that have V and J called. A share of the clones is absent; for the studies checked, an unresolved V gene accounts for under half, and the remainder has no known explanation. That table furnishes V, J and clone size, whereas the DNA furnished D and trimming. This sample is represented by 100,000 to 150,000 clones; approximately 85% of them were singletons. The ten largest clones add up to roughly 2% of the sample.

Here V drops 2 bases and J drops 5 bases, and the junction holds 13 bases not matched to any gene. CDR3 length: 17 amino acids, cysteine to phenylalanine. Only the CDR3 part of the read is kept: 51 bases, read in frame from the first base. As encoded in the germline V gene, CDR1 is MDHEN while CDR2 is SYDVKM. The data originate from a study of cytotoxic CD8 clonotypes in ibrutinib-treated CLL (dated by TCRdb to the early 2020s). General notes on the study: The cohort had ten to twelve relapsed/refractory and around 14 treatment-naive patients; under 18 were IGHV unmutated. Samples at response were collected after a median of around twelve months of treatment, with a range of 6 to 36 months. Samples averaged roughly 280,000 productive templates and just under 95,000 productive rearrangements. All remission and progressive disease samples were collected while patients were still receiving ibrutinib. Cryopreserved peripheral blood mononuclear cells were collected before treatment, at response, and at either disease progression or sustained remission. Partial responses were observed in some 24 patients and complete responses in 2; after a median follow-up of around 68 months, remission was maintained in approximately 14 patients and progression was observed in approximately 12. Of the roughly 90 participants in the trial, roughly 26 had longitudinal samples available.

What the study reported, not specific to this receptor: Clonality increased at ibrutinib response, stayed stable in sustained remission, and fell back toward baseline at progression. At baseline, clonality was higher than in age-matched healthy donors and showed a strong correlation with circulating CD8+ T-cell counts. Sampling times were not matched between sustained-remission and progressing patients, and lymph node repertoires were not studied. Public clonotypes were rare and either shrank or stayed stable during treatment, and the rise in clonality at ibrutinib response reflected expansion of private clonotypes.

The meaning of the sample's time point label: around 2 years on ibrutinib. For TCR beta library preparation, roughly 2 micrograms of genomic DNA were extracted from the cryopreserved PBMCs. Longitudinal blood samples from CLL patients receiving ibrutinib monotherapy were subjected to high-throughput TCR beta sequencing. Patients were enrolled in a phase 2 open-label single-center ibrutinib monotherapy trial. This chain joins TRBV28 to TRBJ1-2, and TRBD1 matches 8 of the central bases. The material was PBMCs, obtained after 24 months of ibrutinib treatment. This TCR came from a human donor with chronic lymphocytic leukemia. The DNA sequence is TGTGCCAGCAGTTTAGGGGACAGTCAGGGGGCGCAATATGGCTACACCTTC. Its protein reads: CASSLGDSQGAQYGYTF.